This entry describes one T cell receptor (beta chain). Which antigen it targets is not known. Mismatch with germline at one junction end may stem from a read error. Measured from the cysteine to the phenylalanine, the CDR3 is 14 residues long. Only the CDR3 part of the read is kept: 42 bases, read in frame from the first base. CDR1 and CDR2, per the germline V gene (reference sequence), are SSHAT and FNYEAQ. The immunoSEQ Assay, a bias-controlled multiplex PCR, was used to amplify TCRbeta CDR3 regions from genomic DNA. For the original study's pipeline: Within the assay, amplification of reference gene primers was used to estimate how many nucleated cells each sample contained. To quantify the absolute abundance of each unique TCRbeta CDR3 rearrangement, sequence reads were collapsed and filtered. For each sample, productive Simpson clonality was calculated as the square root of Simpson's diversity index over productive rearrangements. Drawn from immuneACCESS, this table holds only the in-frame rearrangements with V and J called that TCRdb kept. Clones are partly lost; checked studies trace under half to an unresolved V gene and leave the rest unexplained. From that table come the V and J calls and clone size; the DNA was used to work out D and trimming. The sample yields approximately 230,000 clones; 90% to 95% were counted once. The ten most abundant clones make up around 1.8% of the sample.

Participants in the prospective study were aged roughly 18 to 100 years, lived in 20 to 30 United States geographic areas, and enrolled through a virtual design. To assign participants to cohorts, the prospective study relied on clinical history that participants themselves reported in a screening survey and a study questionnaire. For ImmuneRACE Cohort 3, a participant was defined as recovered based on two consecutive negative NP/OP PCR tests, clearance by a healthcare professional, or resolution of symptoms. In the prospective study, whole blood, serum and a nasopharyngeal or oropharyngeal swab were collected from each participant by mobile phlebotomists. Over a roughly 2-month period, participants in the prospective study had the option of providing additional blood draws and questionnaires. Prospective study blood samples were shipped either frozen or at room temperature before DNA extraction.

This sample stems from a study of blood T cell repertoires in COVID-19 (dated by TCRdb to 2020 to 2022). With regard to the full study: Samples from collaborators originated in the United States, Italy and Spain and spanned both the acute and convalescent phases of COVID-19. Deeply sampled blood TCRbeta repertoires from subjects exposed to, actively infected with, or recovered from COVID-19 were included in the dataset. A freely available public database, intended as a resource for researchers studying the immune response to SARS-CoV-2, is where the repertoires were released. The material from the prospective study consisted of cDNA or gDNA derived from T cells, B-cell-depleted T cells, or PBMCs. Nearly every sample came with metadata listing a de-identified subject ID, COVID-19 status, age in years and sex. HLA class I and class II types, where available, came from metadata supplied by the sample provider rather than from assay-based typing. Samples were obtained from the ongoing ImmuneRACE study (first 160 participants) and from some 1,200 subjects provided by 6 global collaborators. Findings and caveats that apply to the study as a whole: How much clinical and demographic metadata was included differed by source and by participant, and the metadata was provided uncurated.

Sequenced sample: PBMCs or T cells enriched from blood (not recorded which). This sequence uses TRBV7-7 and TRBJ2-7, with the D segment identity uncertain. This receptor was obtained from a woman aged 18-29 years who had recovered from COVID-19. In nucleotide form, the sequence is TGTGCTAGCAGCTTAGGGCGGAAAATCTACGAGCAGTACTTC. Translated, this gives CASSLGRKIYEQYF.